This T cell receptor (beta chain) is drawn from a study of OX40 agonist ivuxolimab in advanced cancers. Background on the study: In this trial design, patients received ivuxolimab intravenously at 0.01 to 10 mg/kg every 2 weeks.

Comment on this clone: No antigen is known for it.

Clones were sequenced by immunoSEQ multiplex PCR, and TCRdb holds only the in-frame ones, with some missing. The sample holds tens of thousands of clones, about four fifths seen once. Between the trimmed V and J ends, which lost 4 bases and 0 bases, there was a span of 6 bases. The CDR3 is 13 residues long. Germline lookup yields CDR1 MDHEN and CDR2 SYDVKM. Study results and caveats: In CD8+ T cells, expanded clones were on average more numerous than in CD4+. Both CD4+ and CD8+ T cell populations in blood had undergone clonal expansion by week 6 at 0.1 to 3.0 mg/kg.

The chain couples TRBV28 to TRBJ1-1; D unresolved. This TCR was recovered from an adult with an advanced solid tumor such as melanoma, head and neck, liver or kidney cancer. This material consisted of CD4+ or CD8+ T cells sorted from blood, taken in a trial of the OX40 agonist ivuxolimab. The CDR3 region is CASSSTMNTEAFF. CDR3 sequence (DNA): TGTGCCAGCAGTTCAACTATGAACACTGAAGCTTTCTTT.